This TCR beta chain was identified in a study of cytotoxic CD8 clonotypes in ibrutinib-treated CLL. Study background: Of a cohort that held 11 relapsed/refractory and roughly 15 treatment-naive patients, approximately 18 were IGHV unmutated. Response specimens were obtained following a median treatment duration of approximately 12 months, with a range of 6 to 36. Study-level findings and limits: Sustained-remission patients were sampled at different times than progressing patients were.

Concerning this clone: The antigen remains undetermined.

The planned depth of sequencing spanned 1 in 200,000 to 1 in 1 million T cells. Generated by immunoSEQ multiplex PCR, the TCRdb table keeps only in-frame clones and is missing some. The sample carries over 9,000 clones, 81% recorded once. This CDR3 spans 17 amino acids. V was clipped by 1 base and J by 2 bases; unmatched bases: 8. Germline V CDR1 and CDR2: SNHLY, FYNNEI. The rearrangement uses TRBV2 and TRBJ2-7; TRBD1 matches at 10 bases. This clonotype was obtained from a human donor with chronic lymphocytic leukemia. The sample consisted of PBMCs, taken at disease progression, from a patient treated with ibrutinib. In DNA, the CDR3 is TGTGCCAGCAGTGAAGAGACTCTCGGGACAGGGGCCTACGAGCAGTACTTC. It yields the protein CASSEETLGTGAYEQYF.